Below, 2 T cell receptor beta chains from the same sample are listed, as sequenced in a study of CD8+ T cells in alopecia areata. Extraction and reverse transcription of RNA yielded cDNA as the sequencing template. Produced via immunoSEQ multiplex PCR; TCRdb's table is partial and in-frame only. The repertoire holds roughly 180,000 clones, with around 63% as singletons. The starting material was CD4+ T cells sorted from blood, obtained at week 0. The receptors come from a human donor with alopecia areata.

The rearrangement links TRBV15 to TRBJ2-4, with TRBD1 identical over 7 bases. This CDR3 has 19 amino acids. Germline CDR1 LNHNV, CDR2 YYDKDF (reference sequence). V was clipped by 0 bases and J by 3 bases; unmatched bases: 14. For the CDR3, the DNA is TGTGCCACCAGCAGAGATACGCGTCAGGGGGAAGAGGTCAAAAACATTCAGTACTTC. Its translation: CATSRDTRQGEEVKNIQYF.

This chain joins TRBV25-1 and TRBJ2-7; TRBD1 matches at 10 bases. The CDR3 sequence is 14 residues long. The germline V gene encodes CDR1 MGHDK and CDR2 SYGVNS. CDR3 bases: TGTGCTGCCAGTGTGGGGACAGGGGCTTACGAGCAGTACTTC. Translated, it gives CAASVGTGAYEQYF.